This TCR beta chain was documented in a study of T cells expressing NK-cell markers (dated by TCRdb to about 2020). For the study in its entirety: TCR beta-chain repertoires were profiled in sorted CD3+CD56+NKG2C+, CD3+CD56+NKG2C- and CD3+CD56-NKG2C+ T-cell subsets from roughly eight donors. Among the eight sequenced donors, only one was HCMV-seronegative, while the other seven were HCMV-seropositive. The libraries were sequenced on Illumina HiSeq 2000/2500, MiSeq or NextSeq, producing 2 x 150 bp reads. Randomly selected healthy volunteers, three men and five women, were used as the eight sequenced donors. What the authors observed across the whole study: In a handful of donors, the dominant CD3+CD56+NKG2C+ clonotypes were among the top 10 CD8+ clonotypes and accounted for about 1.0-7.5% of CD8+ T cells. Those dominant clonotypes were again the most abundant among CD3+CD56-NKG2C+ cells in a handful of donors, at about 28.3-65%. Whether the expanded NKG2C-expressing T cell clones were specific for HCMV antigens was left unclear.

For sequencing, an Illumina HiSeq 2000 was employed. TCR beta cDNA libraries were made by 5'RACE template switching that added a universal primer site and unique molecular identifiers. cDNA synthesis was primed from the TCR beta constant segment, followed by two successive PCR amplification steps. The published analysis was carried out like this. MIGEC handled demultiplexing of the reads and grouping by UMI, while MiTCR was used to assemble and quantify clonotypes. To remove erroneous sequences, TCR cDNA sequences were retained only when supported by two or more reads. The tcR package was used for downstream repertoire analysis, and clonotypes were matched between fractions using CDR3 nucleotide sequence together with V segment. VDJmatch was used to annotate antigen specificity against VDJdb, with one amino acid substitution in CDR3 permitted. Through TCRdb reprocessing, the reads give one entry per CDR3 protein sequence; DNA is omitted. The V and J calls follow TCRdb's processing rather than the paper's. This sample's table lists hundreds of thousands of distinct CDR3 sequences. The ten largest make up approximately 4% of the sample.

A commercial ELISA kit detecting HCMV-specific IgG in serum was used to determine HCMV serostatus. Peripheral blood mononuclear cells were isolated from blood by Ficoll density gradient centrifugation. In the germline V gene, CDR1 corresponds to MGHDK and CDR2 to SYGVNS. Inclusive of the bounding cysteine and phenylalanine, the CDR3 is 22 residues long. No DNA is recorded. A remark on this clonotype: Its antigen target is currently unknown.

The sample taken for sequencing was blood T cells: a sorted CD56 or NKG2C T cell subset, CD4+ or CD8+ T cells, or bulk PBMC T cells (not recorded which). The receptor was isolated from a man aged 18 to 29 in good health. Donor details come from another sample of the same person, matched by shared clones. This sequence uses TRBV25-1 and TRBJ1-5. The CDR3 amino acid sequence is: CASISAPMYLPSTGNCLQPQHF.